A single sample is the source of the 30 T cell receptor beta chains below, sequenced in a study of cytomegalovirus exposure and HLA in healthy donors. PCR employed 60 Vbeta and 13 Jbeta primers. The repertoire was sequenced with immunoSEQ multiplex PCR; TCRdb's copy has only in-frame clones and lacks some. The data contain 200,000 or so clones, roughly 83% of them seen just once; the ten biggest clones take up more than 0.35%. Sequencing was performed on PBMCs. Every receptor here comes from a male donor in good health and CMV-seropositive.

The J gene is TRBJ2-3, the V gene TRBV19; D gene ambiguous. This CDR3 comprises 14 residues. The germline V gene encodes CDR1 LNHDA and CDR2 SQIVND (reference sequence). Trimming stripped 2 bases from V and 11 bases from J, with 17 bases between. CDR3 sequence reads: CASSILSTPSGQYF. In DNA, the CDR3 is TGTGCCAGTAGTATACTCTCGACCCCTTCGGGGCAGTATTTT. The full variable domain, in which reference TRBV19 and TRBJ2-3 provide the parts outside the CDR3, is DGGITQSPKYLFRKEGQNVTLSCEQNLNHDAMYWYRQDPGQGLRLIYYSQIVNDFQKGDIAEGYSVSREKKESFPLTVTSAQKNPTAFYLCASSILSTPSGQYFGPGTRLTVL.

This sequence joins TRBV5-6 and TRBJ1-2, with 7 bases that match TRBD1. V lost 4 bases and J lost 6; bases outside the gene matches: 12. This CDR3 is built from 15 residues. Germline assignment: CDR1 SGHDT and CDR2 YYEEEE. DNA for the CDR3: TGTGCCAGCAGCATACGGGACAGTGAAGGAAATGGCTACACCTTC. Amino acids: CASSIRDSEGNGYTF.

The chain combines TRBV7-2 with TRBJ2-2; possibly TRBD1 for D (6 bases). Trimming took off 5 bases at V and 6 bases at J, with 16 bases between the two ends. CDR1 and CDR2 from the germline V gene are SGHTA and FQGNSA. The CDR3 is 15 amino acids. CDR3 DNA: TGTGCCAGCAGCCCATACAGGGTTGAGGCCGGGGAGCTGTTTTTT. Translation gives CASSPYRVEAGELFF.

The chain couples TRBV7-9 to TRBJ1-2; no clear D gene. The germline V and J ends were trimmed by 5 bases and 3 bases, with 13 bases remaining between them. This CDR3 has 14 residues. The germline V gene encodes CDR1 SEHNR and CDR2 FQNEAQ (reference sequence). The CDR3 sequence: CASSTSRGDYGYTF. The CDR3 DNA sequence: TGTGCCAGCAGCACCAGCCGGGGAGACTATGGCTACACCTTC.

The chain couples TRBV18 to TRBJ1-1; possible D gene TRBD1, 5 bases. Germline V CDR1 and CDR2: KGHSH, LQKENI. V lost 5 bases to trimming and J lost 1 base, with 8 bases between them. The CDR3 sequence is 13 residues long. The CDR3 region is CASSEDRNTEAFF. In DNA, the CDR3 is TGTGCCAGCTCAGAAGACAGGAACACTGAAGCTTTCTTT. Complete variable domain (other parts from reference TRBV18 and TRBJ1-1): NAGVMQNPRHLVRRRGQEARLRCSPMKGHSHVYWYRQLPEEGLKFMVYLQKENIIDESGMPKERFSAEFPKEGPSILRIQQVVRGDSAAYFCASSEDRNTEAFFGQGTRLTVV.

The chain joins TRBV7-4 to TRBJ2-1; D is possibly TRBD2 (6 bases). Germline V gives CDR1 SGHVT, CDR2 SQSDAQ. V gave up 2 bases and J gave up 0 bases, with 14 bases separating them. The CDR3 is 17 residues long. CDR3 region: CASSLRPAGRSYNEQFF. In DNA, the CDR3 is TGTGCCAGCAGCTTACGCCCTGCGGGGCGCTCCTACAATGAGCAGTTCTTC.

Regarding this clone: Its ends do not fully match the called genes, so a read error is possible. The chain carries TRBV28 and TRBJ2-1, with 9 bases lining up with TRBD2. The CDR3 totals 14 residues. Germline-derived CDR1 and CDR2 are MDHEN and SYDVKM. The CDR3: CASSLGLAGLAPLF. CDR3 coding DNA: TGTGCCAGCAGTTTAGGGCTGGCGGGACTAGCTCCGCTCTTC.

The V and J genes are TRBV6-4 and TRBJ1-5, with a tentative D call TRBD1 (6 bases). The CDR3 has 14 residues. CDR1 MRHNA and CDR2 SNTAGT come from the germline V gene. Trimming left V 5 bases short and J 5 bases short, with 13 bases between. The chain's CDR3 is CASSKQGGDQPQHF. Written as DNA, the CDR3 is TGTGCCAGCAGTAAACAGGGAGGGGATCAGCCCCAGCATTTT.

This clone has only one observation. The V gene is TRBV15, the J gene TRBJ1-5; D is perhaps TRBD1 (5 bases). From germline, CDR1 is LNHNV and CDR2 YYDKDF (reference sequence). Between the trimmed V and J ends, which lost 0 bases and 5 bases, there was a span of 8 bases. CDR3 length: 14 amino acids. The DNA for the CDR3 is TGTGCCACCAGCAGAGATCTAGGGGATCAGCCCCAGCATTTT. Translating gives CATSRDLGDQPQHF.

The DNA for the CDR3 is TGTGCCAGCAGCCCCCAGACTGAAGCTTTCTTT. The encoded protein is CASSPQTEAFF. The chain recombines TRBV9 with TRBJ1-1; D is unresolved. V was cut by 4 bases and J by 5 bases, with 6 bases left in between. Germline V CDR1 and CDR2: SGDLS, YYNGEE. The CDR3 loop spans 11 amino acids.

This clone showed up just a few times. V and J are TRBV14 and TRBJ2-7; D might be TRBD2 (5 bases). V lost 3 bases and J lost 1, with 16 bases in between. Germline CDR1 is SGHDN and CDR2 is FVKESK. CDR3 length: 16 residues. The chain's CDR3 is CASSHEVWTGSYEQYF. The CDR3 region has the DNA TGTGCCAGCAGCCACGAAGTCTGGACGGGGTCCTACGAGCAGTACTTC.

The genes are TRBV5-4 and TRBJ2-5, with TRBD2 identical over 7 bases. Trimming took 0 bases from V and 0 from J; bases not matched to a gene: 8. This CDR3 contains 17 residues. The germline gives CDR1 SGHNT, CDR2 YYREEE (reference sequence). DNA for the CDR3: TGTGCCAGCAGCTTGGCCCCGGCTAGCGGAAACCAAGAGACCCAGTACTTC. Translation gives CASSLAPASGNQETQYF.

The V and J genes are TRBV18 and TRBJ2-6; D uncertain. Trimming took 4 bases from V and 0 from J, leaving 4 bases between them. The CDR3 is 14 amino acids. Germline V gene sequence: CDR1 KGHSH, CDR2 LQKENI. In nucleotides, the CDR3 is TGTGCCAGCTCACTCTCCTCTGGGGCCAACGTCCTGACTTTC. The encoded protein is CASSLSSGANVLTF.

The chain joins TRBV9 to TRBJ1-4, with 9 nucleotides matching TRBD1. The trim removed 3 bases at V and 8 bases at J, leaving 11 bases unmatched. Germline lookup yields CDR1 SGDLS and CDR2 YYNGEE. The CDR3 sequence is 16 residues long. CDR3 in amino acids: CASSAGTGLIQEKLFF. CDR3 in DNA: TGTGCCAGCAGCGCAGGGACAGGGTTAATACAAGAAAAACTGTTTTTT.

The J gene is TRBJ2-5, the V gene TRBV4-3, with D possibly matching TRBD1 (5 bases). Germline V gene sequence: CDR1 LGHNA, CDR2 YSLEER. The CDR3 length is 15 residues. Trimming shortened V by 0 bases and J by 1 base, and 9 bases separated the two germline ends. CDR3 nucleotides: TGCGCCAGCAGCCAAGAAAGCAGGGTCCAAGAGACCCAGTACTTC. Its translation: CASSQESRVQETQYF.

The rearrangement links TRBV11-3 to TRBJ2-3, with TRBD1 as a possible D gene (5 bases). The V gene's germline CDR1 is SGHNT and CDR2 YENEEA. The V and J ends lost 8 bases and 4 bases respectively, with 16 bases between them. The CDR3 totals 14 residues. In nucleotides, the CDR3 is TGTGCCAGCGGTGCAGGGTCGGCCGCAGATACGCAGTATTTT. The encoded protein is CASGAGSAADTQYF.

The CDR3 DNA reads as TGTGCCAGCACAAGGGACACCGATCAGCCCCAGCATTTT. Translated: CASTRDTDQPQHF. The gene calls are TRBV18 and TRBJ1-5; TRBD1 is a possible D gene (6 bases). The CDR3 totals 13 residues. Germline V CDR1 and CDR2: KGHSH, LQKENI. V was clipped by 8 bases and J by 5 bases, with 13 bases between them.

The genes are TRBV9 and TRBJ2-5, with 8 bases fitting TRBD2. Germline-derived CDR1 and CDR2 are SGDLS and YYNGEE. J lost 5 bases, V lost 0 bases, and 6 bases had no gene match. The CDR3 covers 15 residues. The CDR3 DNA is TGTGCCAGCAGCGTAGGGGTAGCGGGACTCGAGACCCAGTACTTC. Its protein is CASSVGVAGLETQYF. Full variable domain (missing parts from reference TRBV9 and TRBJ2-5): DSGVTQTPKHLITATGQRVTLRCSPRSGDLSVYWYQQSLDQGLQFLIQYYNGEERAKGNILERFSAQQFPDLHSELNLSSLELGDSALYFCASSVGVAGLETQYFGPGTRLLVL.

This clone was observed a handful of times. V gene TRBV27 combines with J gene TRBJ2-7, with TRBD1 identical over 9 bases. V was pared by 8 bases and J by 0 bases, with 11 bases of the junction left unmatched. The germline V gene encodes CDR1 MNHEY and CDR2 SMNVEV (reference sequence). The CDR3 is made up of 16 amino acids. The DNA for the CDR3 is TGTGCCAGCCGACTCAAGGGACAGGGAGGCTCCTACGAGCAGTACTTC. Its protein is CASRLKGQGGSYEQYF.

V gene TRBV5-1 combines with J gene TRBJ2-5, with unresolved D. Trimming pared 4 bases from V and 5 bases from J, leaving 15 bases between. CDR3 length: 14 residues. Germline values: CDR1 SGHRS, CDR2 YFSETQ. The CDR3 loop is CASSVGVELETQYF. The CDR3 DNA follows: TGCGCCAGCAGCGTAGGAGTGGAGTTGGAGACCCAGTACTTC.

The rearrangement uses TRBV6-5 and TRBJ1-1, with 7 positions matching TRBD1. The CDR3 is 15 amino acids. The V gene's germline CDR1 is MNHEY and CDR2 SVGAGI. With 8 bases clipped from V and 2 bases from J, the junction kept 11 bases outside the gene matches. The CDR3 protein is CASAPRTGRNTEAFF. CDR3 in DNA: TGTGCCAGCGCCCCCAGGACAGGTCGTAACACTGAAGCTTTCTTT.

The chain is built from TRBV5-1 and TRBJ2-7; D possibly corresponds to TRBD2 (6 bases). The germline V gene has CDR1 SGHRS and CDR2 YFSETQ. The CDR3 is 15 amino acids. The ends were cut back, 2 bases at V and 0 bases at J, with 12 bases in the middle. The CDR3 loop reads CASSLGGLSSYEQYF. Written as DNA, the CDR3 is TGCGCCAGCAGCTTAGGAGGGTTGAGCTCCTACGAGCAGTACTTC.

CDR3 loop: CAFEVGGKGQYF. The CDR3 nucleotides read TGTGCCTTCGAGGTGGGAGGGAAAGGGCAGTACTTC. This chain joins TRBV30 and TRBJ2-7, with 7 bases aligning to TRBD2. Trimming removed 7 bases from V and 9 bases from J; junction bases left unmatched: 12. The length of the CDR3 is 12 residues. CDR1 GTSNPN and CDR2 SVGIG come from the germline V gene (reference sequence).

The CDR3: CASSFPPLRSPGNTIYF. As DNA, the CDR3 is TGTGCCAGCAGCTTTCCGCCCCTCCGAAGCCCTGGAAACACCATATATTTT. V and J are TRBV11-2 and TRBJ1-3, with no clear D. The CDR3 length is 17 residues. Trimming took off 3 bases at V and 2 bases at J, with 17 bases between the two ends. Per the germline V gene, CDR1 is SGHAT and CDR2 is FQNNGV.

This rearrangement joins TRBV5-1 to TRBJ2-7; D is ambiguous. V gave up 0 bases and J gave up 6 bases, with 7 bases separating them. This CDR3 region has 12 residues. Germline V lookup: CDR1 SGHRS, CDR2 YFSETQ. As DNA, the CDR3 is TGCGCCAGCAGCTTGGTTCGCGGCGAGCAGTACTTC. It yields the protein CASSLVRGEQYF. The full variable domain, rest sourced from reference TRBV5-1 and TRBJ2-7, is KAGVTQTPRYLIKTRGQQVTLSCSPISGHRSVSWYQQTPGQGLQFLFEYFSETQRNKGNFPGRFSGRQFSNSRSEMNVSTLELGDSALYLCASSLVRGEQYFGPGTRLTVT.

The V and J genes are TRBV29-1 and TRBJ2-2; 9 bases line up with TRBD1. The trim removed 7 bases at V and 5 bases at J, leaving 2 bases unmatched. The germline V gene has CDR1 SQVTM and CDR2 ANQGSEA. There are 12 residues in the CDR3. The CDR3 sequence: CSAGQGTGELFF. DNA for the CDR3: TGCAGCGCGGGACAGGGAACCGGGGAGCTGTTTTTT.

The chain recombines TRBV27 with TRBJ2-5; D may be TRBD1 (5 bases). Judging by the DNA end, TRBJ2-7 fits better; the J call may be wrong. The germline V gene encodes CDR1 MNHEY and CDR2 SMNVEV (reference sequence). CDR3 length equals 15 residues. CDR3 sequence reads: CASSLWGSISYEQYF. The CDR3 nucleotides are TGTGCCAGCAGTTTATGGGGCAGTATCTCCTACGAGCAGTACTTC.

The J gene is TRBJ2-1, the V gene TRBV5-1; possible D gene TRBD2, 6 bases. V was shortened by 4 bases and J by 4 bases, with 15 bases between the two germline ends. This CDR3 is 15 amino acids long. CDR1 SGHRS and CDR2 YFSETQ come from the germline V gene. In nucleotides, the CDR3 is TGCGCCAGCAGCCGGCTGGAGGGAGGTTACAATGAGCAGTTCTTC. This encodes CASSRLEGGYNEQFF.

The chain carries TRBV6-5 and TRBJ1-1; unclear D gene. Per the germline V gene, CDR1 is MNHEY and CDR2 is SVGAGI. The CDR3 sequence is 13 residues long. V lost 7 bases and J lost 1, with 10 bases in between. CDR3 nucleotide sequence: TGTGCCAGCACCAACGGTAGGAACACTGAAGCTTTCTTT. Encoded protein: CASTNGRNTEAFF.

This rearrangement joins TRBV7-7 to TRBJ2-1; no definite D call. The CDR3 is made up of 16 amino acids. V lost 5 bases, J lost 1 base, and 15 bases lay in between. CDR1 SSHAT and CDR2 FNYEAQ come from the germline V gene (reference sequence). The DNA of the CDR3 is TGTGCCAGCAGCCCCACCCTGGCGGATTCCTACAATGAGCAGTTCTTC. Its translation: CASSPTLADSYNEQFF.